These T cell receptor beta chains were read from a single sample in a study of blood T cell repertoires in COVID-19. Generated by immunoSEQ multiplex PCR, the TCRdb table keeps only in-frame clones and is missing some. The data show roughly 200,000 clones, about 88% seen once. Material: peripheral blood. The receptors were gathered from a woman older than 75 with acute or convalescent COVID-19. Both conserved end residues are part of each CDR3. D genes are given only for firm matches. Where a row states a size, it is once, few, many or the class of an expanded clone; other rows omit it.

TRBJ2-7 . once TRBV6-1 CASSEHQWTIFDEQYF TGTGCCAGCAGTGAACACCAGTGGACAATATTCGACGAGCAGTACTTC
TRBJ2-1 TRBD2 . TRBV19 CASSRQPRGGGIHNEQFF TGTGCCAGTAGTCGCCAACCTCGGGGGGGAGGTATCCACAATGAGCAGTTCTTC
TRBJ1-2 . . TRBV28 CASSFEDYGYTF TGTGCCAGCAGTTTTGAGGACTATGGCTACACCTTC
TRBJ1-5 . . TRBV7-2 CATSTGQRQPQHF TGTGCCACCTCGACAGGACAACGTCAGCCCCAGCATTTT
TRBJ2-7 . . TRBV6-5 CASSYGTSSYEQYF TGTGCCAGCAGTTACGGTACAAGTTCCTACGAGCAGTACTTC
TRBJ1-5 . . TRBV28 CASSSPLGAGNQPQHF TGTGCCAGCAGCTCCCCCCTGGGGGCTGGCAATCAGCCCCAGCATTTT
TRBJ1-2 TRBD1 . TRBV5-4 CASSLVGGGNYGYTF TGTGCCAGCAGCTTGGTAGGGGGCGGAAACTATGGCTACACCTTC
TRBJ1-1 . . TRBV3-1/TRBV3-2 CASSQVGENTEAFF TGTGCCAGCAGCCAAGTCGGGGAGAACACTGAAGCTTTCTTT
TRBJ1-2 TRBD1 . TRBV6-5 CASSSQDRADGYTF TGTGCCAGCAGTTCCCAAGACAGGGCAGATGGCTACACCTTC
TRBJ2-1 TRBD2 . TRBV19 CASRRAGGRYNEQFF TGTGCCAGTAGGAGAGCGGGAGGCCGTTACAATGAGCAGTTCTTC
TRBJ1-2 . . TRBV9 CASSSASGGNYGYTF TGTGCCAGCAGCTCTGCCAGTGGGGGCAACTATGGCTACACCTTC
TRBJ1-2 . . TRBV28 CASSLFYSDSSGYTF TGTGCCAGCAGTTTATTTTATTCCGACTCTTCTGGCTACACCTTC
TRBJ1-5 . . TRBV4-1 CASSQNSSSNQPQHF TGCGCCAGCAGCCAAAACTCTTCTAGCAATCAGCCCCAGCATTTT
TRBJ1-1 . . TRBV11-1 CASSHYPVTEAFF TGTGCCAGCAGCCACTACCCAGTCACTGAAGCTTTCTTT
TRBJ2-5 TRBD1 . TRBV19 CASSPPGQQETQYF TGTGCCAGTAGCCCGCCGGGACAGCAAGAGACCCAGTACTTC
TRBJ2-7 TRBD2 . TRBV11-2 CASSQHLAGDSYEQYF TGTGCCAGCAGCCAGCATCTAGCGGGAGACTCCTACGAGCAGTACTTC
TRBJ2-3 . . TRBV5-1 CASSLRLVPDTQYF TGCGCCAGCAGCTTAAGACTAGTACCAGATACGCAGTATTTT
TRBJ2-7 . . TRBV7-9 CASSRDTIFWEQYF TGTGCCAGCAGCCGGGACACCATTTTCTGGGAGCAGTACTTC
TRBJ1-1 . . TRBV18 CASSPHQVGGNTEAFF TGTGCCAGCTCACCACACCAGGTAGGGGGGAACACTGAAGCTTTCTTT
TRBJ1-2 . . TRBV28 CASSSRSQGKSGYTF TGTGCCAGCAGTTCGAGGTCCCAGGGGAAGAGTGGCTACACCTTC
TRBJ1-1 TRBD1 . TRBV5-1 CASSSGQGARGTEAFF TGCGCCAGCAGCTCGGGACAGGGGGCGCGAGGCACTGAAGCTTTCTTT
TRBJ1-2 . . TRBV6-2/TRBV6-3 CASSQPGGRAYGYTF TGTGCCAGCAGCCAACCGGGGGGGCGCGCCTATGGCTACACCTTC
TRBJ2-1 . . TRBV7-3 CASSLMGSPSYNEQFF TGTGCCAGCAGCTTAATGGGCTCACCCTCCTACAATGAGCAGTTCTTC
TRBJ1-1 TRBD1 . TRBV7-3 CASSLNRGGTEAFF TGTGCCAGCAGCTTAAACAGGGGAGGCACTGAAGCTTTCTTT
TRBJ2-1 . . TRBV7-2 CASSLGARFEQFF TGTGCCAGCAGCTTAGGGGCCAGATTTGAGCAGTTCTTC